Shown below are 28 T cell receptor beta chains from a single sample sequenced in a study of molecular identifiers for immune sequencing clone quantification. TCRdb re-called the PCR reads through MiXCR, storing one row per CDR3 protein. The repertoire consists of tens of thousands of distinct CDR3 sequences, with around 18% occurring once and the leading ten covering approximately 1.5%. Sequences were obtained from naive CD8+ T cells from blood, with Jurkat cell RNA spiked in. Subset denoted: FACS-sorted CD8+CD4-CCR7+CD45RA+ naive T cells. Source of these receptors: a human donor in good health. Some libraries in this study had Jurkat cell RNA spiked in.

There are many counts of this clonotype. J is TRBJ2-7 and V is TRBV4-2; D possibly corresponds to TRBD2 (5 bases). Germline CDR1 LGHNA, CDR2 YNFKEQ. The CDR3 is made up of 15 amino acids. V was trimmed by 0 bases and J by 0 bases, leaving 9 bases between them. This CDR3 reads CASSQDLGSSYEQYF. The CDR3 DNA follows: TGTGCCAGCAGCCAAGATCTGGGGAGCTCCTACGAGCAGTACTTC.

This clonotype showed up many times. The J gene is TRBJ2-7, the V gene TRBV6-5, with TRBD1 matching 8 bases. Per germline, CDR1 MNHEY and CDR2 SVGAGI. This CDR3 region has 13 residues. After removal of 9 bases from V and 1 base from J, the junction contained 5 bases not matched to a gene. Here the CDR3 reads CARENRGSYEQYF. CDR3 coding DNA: TGTGCCAGAGAGAACAGGGGGTCCTACGAGCAGTACTTC.

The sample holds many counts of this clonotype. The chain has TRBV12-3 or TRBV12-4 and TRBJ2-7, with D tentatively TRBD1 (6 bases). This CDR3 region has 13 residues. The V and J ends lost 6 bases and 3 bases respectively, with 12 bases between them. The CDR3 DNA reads TGTGCCAGCAGCCCGACAGGAGACTACGAGCAGTACTTC. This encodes CASSPTGDYEQYF.

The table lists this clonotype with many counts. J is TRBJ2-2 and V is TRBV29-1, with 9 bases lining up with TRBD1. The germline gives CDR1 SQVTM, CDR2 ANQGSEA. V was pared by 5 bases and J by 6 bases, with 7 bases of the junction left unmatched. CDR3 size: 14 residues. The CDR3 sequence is CSVSGQGLSGELFF. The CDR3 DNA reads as TGCAGCGTTTCCGGACAGGGGTTGTCCGGGGAGCTGTTTTTT.

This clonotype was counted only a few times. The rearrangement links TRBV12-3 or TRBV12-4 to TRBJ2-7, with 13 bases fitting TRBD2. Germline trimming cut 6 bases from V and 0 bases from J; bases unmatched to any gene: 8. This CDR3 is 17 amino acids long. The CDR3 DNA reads TGTGCCAGCAGCACACTAGCGGGAGGGCCGAGCTCCTACGAGCAGTACTTC. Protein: CASSTLAGGPSSYEQYF.

CDR3 DNA: TGTGCCAGCGGCCCTGGGACTAGCGGGAGTCCAGGGGAGCAGTACTTC. It codes for CASGPGTSGSPGEQYF. The chain is built from TRBV5-3 and TRBJ2-7, with 14 bases that match TRBD2. TRBV5-3 is assigned to the ORF class and has an uncertain function. V shed 8 bases and J 7 bases; nucleotides not matched to a gene: 14. The CDR3 runs 16 residues.

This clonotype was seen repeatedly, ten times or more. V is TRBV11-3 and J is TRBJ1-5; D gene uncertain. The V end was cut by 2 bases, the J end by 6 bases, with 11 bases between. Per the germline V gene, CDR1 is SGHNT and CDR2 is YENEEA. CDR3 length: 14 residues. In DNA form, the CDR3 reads TGTGCCAGCAGCTTATCCGGCCGGGGTCAGCCCCAGCATTTT. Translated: CASSLSGRGQPQHF.

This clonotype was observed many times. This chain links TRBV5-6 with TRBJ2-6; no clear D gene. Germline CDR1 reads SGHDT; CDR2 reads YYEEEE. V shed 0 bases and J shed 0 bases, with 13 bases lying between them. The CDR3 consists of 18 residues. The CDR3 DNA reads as TGTGCCAGCAGCTTGGCAGTTAGTTTGAACTCTGGGGCCAACGTCCTGACTTTC. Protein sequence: CASSLAVSLNSGANVLTF.

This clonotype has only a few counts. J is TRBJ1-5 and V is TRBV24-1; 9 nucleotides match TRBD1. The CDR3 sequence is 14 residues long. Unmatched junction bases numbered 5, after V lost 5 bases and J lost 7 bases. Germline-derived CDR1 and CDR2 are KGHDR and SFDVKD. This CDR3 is CATSAGQGKQPQHF. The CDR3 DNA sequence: TGTGCCACCAGTGCCGGACAGGGGAAACAGCCCCAGCATTTT.

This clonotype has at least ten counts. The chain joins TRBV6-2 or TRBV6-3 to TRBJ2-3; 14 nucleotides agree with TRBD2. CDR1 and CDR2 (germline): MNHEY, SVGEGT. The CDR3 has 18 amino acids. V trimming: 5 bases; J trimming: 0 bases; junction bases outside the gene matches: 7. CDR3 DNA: TGTGCCAGCAGTCCCGGGACTAGCGGGAGCATTAGCACAGATACGCAGTATTTT. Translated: CASSPGTSGSISTDTQYF.

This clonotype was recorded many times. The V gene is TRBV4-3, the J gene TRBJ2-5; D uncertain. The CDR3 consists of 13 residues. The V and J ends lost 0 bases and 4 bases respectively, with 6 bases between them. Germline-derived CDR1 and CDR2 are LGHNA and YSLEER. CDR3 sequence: CASSQDNSETQYF. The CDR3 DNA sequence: TGCGCCAGCAGCCAAGATAACTCAGAGACCCAGTACTTC.

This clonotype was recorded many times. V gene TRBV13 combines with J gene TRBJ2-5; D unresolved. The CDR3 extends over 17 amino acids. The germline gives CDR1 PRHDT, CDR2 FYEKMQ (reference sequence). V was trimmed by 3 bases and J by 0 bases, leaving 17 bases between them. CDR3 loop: CASSFSSDNGYQETQYF. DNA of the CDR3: TGTGCCAGCAGCTTTTCTTCCGACAACGGGTACCAAGAGACCCAGTACTTC.

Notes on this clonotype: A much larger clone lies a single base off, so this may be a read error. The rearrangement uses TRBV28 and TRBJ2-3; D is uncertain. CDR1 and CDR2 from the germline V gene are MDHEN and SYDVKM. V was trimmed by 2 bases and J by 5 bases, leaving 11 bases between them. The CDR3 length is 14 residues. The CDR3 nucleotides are TGTGCCAGCAGTTTAGATAATGCTCTAGATACGCAGTATTTT. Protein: CASSLDNALDTQYF.

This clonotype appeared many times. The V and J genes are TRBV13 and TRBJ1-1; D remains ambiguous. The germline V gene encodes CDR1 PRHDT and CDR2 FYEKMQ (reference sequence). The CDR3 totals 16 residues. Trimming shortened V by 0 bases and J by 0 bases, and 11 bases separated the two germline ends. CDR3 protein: CASSLGGRSMNTEAFF. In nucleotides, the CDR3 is TGTGCCAGCAGCTTAGGGGGAAGGAGCATGAACACTGAAGCTTTCTTT. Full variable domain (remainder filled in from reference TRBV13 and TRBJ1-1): AAGVIQSPRHLIKEKRETATLKCYPIPRHDTVYWYQQGPGQDPQFLISFYEKMQSDKGSIPDRFSAQQFSDYHSELNMSSLELGDSALYFCASSLGGRSMNTEAFFGQGTRLTVV.

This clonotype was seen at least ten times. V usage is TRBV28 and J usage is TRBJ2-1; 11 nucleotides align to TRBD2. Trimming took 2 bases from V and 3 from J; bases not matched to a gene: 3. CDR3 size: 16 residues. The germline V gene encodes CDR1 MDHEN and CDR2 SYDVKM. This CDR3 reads CASSLHGLAGYNEQFF. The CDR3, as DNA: TGTGCCAGCAGTTTACACGGACTAGCGGGCTACAATGAGCAGTTCTTC.

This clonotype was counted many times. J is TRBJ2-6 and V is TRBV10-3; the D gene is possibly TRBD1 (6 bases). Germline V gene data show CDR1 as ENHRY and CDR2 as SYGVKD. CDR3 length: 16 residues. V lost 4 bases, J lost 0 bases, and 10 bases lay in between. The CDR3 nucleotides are TGTGCCATCAGTGTGGTAGGGGGCTCTGGGGCCAACGTCCTGACTTTC. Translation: CAISVVGGSGANVLTF.

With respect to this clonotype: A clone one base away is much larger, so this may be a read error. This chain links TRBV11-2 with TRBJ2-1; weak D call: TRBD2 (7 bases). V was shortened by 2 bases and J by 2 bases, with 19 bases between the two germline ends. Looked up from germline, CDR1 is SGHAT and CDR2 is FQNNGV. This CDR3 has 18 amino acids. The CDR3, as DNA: TGTGCCAGCAGCTTAACGGGGGGCGGGGCGGTACCCTACAATGAGCAGTTCTTC. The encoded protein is CASSLTGGGAVPYNEQFF.

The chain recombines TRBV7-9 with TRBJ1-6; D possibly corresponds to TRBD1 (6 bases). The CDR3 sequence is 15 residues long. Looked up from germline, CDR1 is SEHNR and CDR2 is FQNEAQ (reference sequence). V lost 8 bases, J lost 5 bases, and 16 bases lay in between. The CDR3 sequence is CASREISGDNSPLHF. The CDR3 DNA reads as TGTGCCAGCCGGGAGATCTCAGGGGATAATTCACCCCTCCACTTT.

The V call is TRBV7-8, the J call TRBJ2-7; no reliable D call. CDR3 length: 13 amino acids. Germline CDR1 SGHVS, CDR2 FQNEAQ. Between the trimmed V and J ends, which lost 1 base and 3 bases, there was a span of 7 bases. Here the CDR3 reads CASSLDADYEQYF. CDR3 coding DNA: TGTGCCAGCAGCTTAGATGCGGACTACGAGCAGTACTTC.

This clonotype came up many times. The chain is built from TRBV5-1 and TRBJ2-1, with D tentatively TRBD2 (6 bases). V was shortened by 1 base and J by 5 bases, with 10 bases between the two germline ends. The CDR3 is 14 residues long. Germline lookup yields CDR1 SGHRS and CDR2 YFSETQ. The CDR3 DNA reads TGCGCCAGCAGCTTGTTTAGCGGCCACAATGAGCAGTTCTTC. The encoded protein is CASSLFSGHNEQFF.

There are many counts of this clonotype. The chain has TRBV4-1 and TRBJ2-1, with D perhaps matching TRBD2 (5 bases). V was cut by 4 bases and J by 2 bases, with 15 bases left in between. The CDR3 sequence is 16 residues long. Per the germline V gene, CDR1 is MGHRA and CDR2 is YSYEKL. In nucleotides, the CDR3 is TGCGCCAGCAGCCCCCTCGCGGGTATCGCCTACAATGAGCAGTTCTTC. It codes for CASSPLAGIAYNEQFF.

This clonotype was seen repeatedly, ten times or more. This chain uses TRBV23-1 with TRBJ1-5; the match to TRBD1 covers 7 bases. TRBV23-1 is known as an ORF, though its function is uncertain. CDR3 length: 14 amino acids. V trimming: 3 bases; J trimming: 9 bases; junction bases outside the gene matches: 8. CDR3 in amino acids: CASSQEQGFLPQHF. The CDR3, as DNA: TGCGCCAGCAGTCAGGAACAGGGGTTCTTGCCCCAGCATTTT.

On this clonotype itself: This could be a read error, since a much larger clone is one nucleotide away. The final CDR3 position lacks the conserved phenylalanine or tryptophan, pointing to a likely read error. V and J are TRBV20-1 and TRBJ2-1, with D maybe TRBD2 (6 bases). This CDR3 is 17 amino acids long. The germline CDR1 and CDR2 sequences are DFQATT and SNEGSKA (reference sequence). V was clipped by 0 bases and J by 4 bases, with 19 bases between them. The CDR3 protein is CSARDRLTSKTYNEQFL. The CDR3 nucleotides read TGCAGTGCTAGAGATCGGCTAACTAGCAAAACATACAATGAGCAGTTCTTG.

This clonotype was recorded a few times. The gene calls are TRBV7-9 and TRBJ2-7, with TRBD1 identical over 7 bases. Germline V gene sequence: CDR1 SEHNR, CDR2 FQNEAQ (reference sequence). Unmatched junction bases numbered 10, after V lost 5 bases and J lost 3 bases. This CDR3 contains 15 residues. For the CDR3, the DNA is TGTGCCAGCAGCGGTTTAGGACAGGAGAACTACGAGCAGTACTTC. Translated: CASSGLGQENYEQYF.

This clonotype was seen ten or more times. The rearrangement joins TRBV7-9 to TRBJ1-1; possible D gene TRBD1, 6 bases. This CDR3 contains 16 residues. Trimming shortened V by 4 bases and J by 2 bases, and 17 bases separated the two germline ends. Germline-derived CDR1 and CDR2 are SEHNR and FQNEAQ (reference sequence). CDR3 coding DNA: TGTGCCAGCAGCTCCCCCACGGGGACACCAAACACTGAAGCTTTCTTT. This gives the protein CASSSPTGTPNTEAFF.

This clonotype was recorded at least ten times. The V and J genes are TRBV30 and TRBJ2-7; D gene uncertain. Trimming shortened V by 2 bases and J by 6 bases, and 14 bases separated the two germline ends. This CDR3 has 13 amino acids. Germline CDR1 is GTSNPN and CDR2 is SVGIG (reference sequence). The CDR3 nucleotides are TGTGCCTGGAGTTTGGGGTGGTTGGGCGAGCAGTACTTC. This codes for CAWSLGWLGEQYF.

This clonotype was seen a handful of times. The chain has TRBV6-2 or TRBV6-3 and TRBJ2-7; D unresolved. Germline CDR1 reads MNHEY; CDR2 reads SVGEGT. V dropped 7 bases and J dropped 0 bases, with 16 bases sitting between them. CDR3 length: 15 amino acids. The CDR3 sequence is CASTGVSHNSYEQYF. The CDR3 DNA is TGTGCCAGCACCGGAGTCTCACATAACTCCTACGAGCAGTACTTC.

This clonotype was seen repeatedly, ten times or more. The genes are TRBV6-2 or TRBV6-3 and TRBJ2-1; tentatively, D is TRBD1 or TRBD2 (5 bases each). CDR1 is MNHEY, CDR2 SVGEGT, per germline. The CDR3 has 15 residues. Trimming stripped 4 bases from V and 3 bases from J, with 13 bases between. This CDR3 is CASSSRDGFYNEQFF. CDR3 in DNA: TGTGCCAGCAGTTCCCGGGACGGATTCTACAATGAGCAGTTCTTC.